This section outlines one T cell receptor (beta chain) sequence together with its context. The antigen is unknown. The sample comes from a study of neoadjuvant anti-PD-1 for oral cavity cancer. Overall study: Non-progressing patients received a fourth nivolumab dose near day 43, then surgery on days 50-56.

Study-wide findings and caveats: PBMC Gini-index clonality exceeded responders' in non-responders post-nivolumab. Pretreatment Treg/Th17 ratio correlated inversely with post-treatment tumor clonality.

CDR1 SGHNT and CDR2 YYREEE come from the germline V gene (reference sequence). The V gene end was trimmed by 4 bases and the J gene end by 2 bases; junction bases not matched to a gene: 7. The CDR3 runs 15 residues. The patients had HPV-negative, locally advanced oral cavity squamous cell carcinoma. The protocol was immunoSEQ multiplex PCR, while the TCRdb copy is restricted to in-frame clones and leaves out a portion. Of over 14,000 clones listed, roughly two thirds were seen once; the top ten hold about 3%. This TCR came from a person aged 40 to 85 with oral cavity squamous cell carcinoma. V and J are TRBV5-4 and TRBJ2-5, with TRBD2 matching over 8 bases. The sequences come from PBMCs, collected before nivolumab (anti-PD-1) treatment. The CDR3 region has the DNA TGTGCCAGCAGCGCCGGGACTAGTATGCAAGAGACCCAGTACTTC. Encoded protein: CASSAGTSMQETQYF.